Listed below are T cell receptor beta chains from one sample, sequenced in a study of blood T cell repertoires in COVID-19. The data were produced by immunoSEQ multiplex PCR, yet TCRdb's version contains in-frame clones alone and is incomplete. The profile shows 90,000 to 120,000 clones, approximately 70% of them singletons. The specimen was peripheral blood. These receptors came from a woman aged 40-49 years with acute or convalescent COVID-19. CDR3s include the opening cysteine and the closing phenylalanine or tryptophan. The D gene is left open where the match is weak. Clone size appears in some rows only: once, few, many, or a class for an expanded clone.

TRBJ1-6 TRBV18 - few CASSPRPGINSPLHF TGTGCCAGCTCACCACGGCCAGGTATTAATTCACCCCTCCACTTT
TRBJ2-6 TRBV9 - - CASSRPSSGANVLTF TGTGCCAGCAGCCGGCCTAGCTCTGGGGCCAACGTCCTGACTTTC
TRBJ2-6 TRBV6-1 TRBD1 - CASSGTGVSGANVLTF TGTGCCAGCAGTGGAACAGGGGTCTCTGGGGCCAACGTCCTGACTTTC
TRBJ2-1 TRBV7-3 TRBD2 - CASSSGLAGYNEQFF TGTGCCAGCAGCTCGGGACTAGCGGGCTACAATGAGCAGTTCTTC
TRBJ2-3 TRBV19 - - CASSMPKLADTQYF TGTGCCAGTAGTATGCCGAAGCTCGCAGATACGCAGTATTTT
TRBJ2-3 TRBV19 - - CATTGVRSTDTQYF TGTGCCACGACGGGGGTTAGGAGCACAGATACGCAGTATTTT
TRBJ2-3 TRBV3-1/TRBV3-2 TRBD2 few CASSRSERGATDTQYF TGTGCCAGCAGCCGAAGTGAGCGGGGGGCTACAGATACGCAGTATTTT
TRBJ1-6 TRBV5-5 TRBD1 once CASSLGQGWNSPLHF TGTGCCAGCAGCTTGGGACAGGGATGGAATTCACCCCTCCACTTT
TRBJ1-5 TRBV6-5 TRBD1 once CASSYKDRVGQPQHF TGTGCCAGCAGTTACAAGGACAGGGTCGGTCAGCCCCAGCATTTT
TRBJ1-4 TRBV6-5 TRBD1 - CASSFGQGDEKLFF TGTGCCAGCAGTTTCGGACAGGGGGACGAAAAACTGTTTTTT
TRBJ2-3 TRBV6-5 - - CASSSQADTQYF TGTGCCAGCAGTTCTCAGGCAGATACGCAGTATTTT
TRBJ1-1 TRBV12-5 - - CASGFTPRGEAFF TGTGCTAGTGGTTTCACTCCTCGCGGGGAAGCTTTCTTT
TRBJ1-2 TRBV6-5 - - CASSSGQMRSGYTF TGTGCCAGCAGCTCTGGACAGATGCGTAGTGGCTACACCTTC
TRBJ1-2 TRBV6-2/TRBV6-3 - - CASSPLNWGPGDYGYTF TGTGCCAGCAGTCCCCTAAATTGGGGCCCGGGGGACTATGGCTACACCTTC
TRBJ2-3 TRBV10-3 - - CAISLQGTDTQYF TGTGCCATCAGTCTACAGGGAACAGATACGCAGTATTTT
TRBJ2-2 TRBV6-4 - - CASKNEAGIGGELFF TGTGCCAGCAAGAACGAGGCAGGGATCGGCGGGGAGCTGTTTTTT
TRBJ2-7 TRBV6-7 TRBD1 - CASSYSTPGQGRIHEQYF TGTGCCAGCAGTTACTCCACTCCTGGACAGGGTAGGATCCACGAGCAGTACTTC
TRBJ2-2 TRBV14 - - CASSQVAIGELFF TGTGCCAGCAGCCAAGTTGCGATCGGGGAGCTGTTTTTT
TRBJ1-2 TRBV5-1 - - CASSAQGSNYGYTF TGCGCCAGCAGCGCACAGGGCAGCAACTATGGCTACACCTTC
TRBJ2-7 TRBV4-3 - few CASSQALSSGENEQYF TGCGCCAGCAGCCAAGCTTTGAGTTCAGGGGAGAACGAGCAGTACTTC
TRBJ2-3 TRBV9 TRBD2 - CASSVRGGGTDTQYF TGTGCCAGCAGCGTCCGGGGGGGCGGGACAGATACGCAGTATTTT
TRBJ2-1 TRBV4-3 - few CASSQDPPPIYNEQFF TGCGCCAGCAGCCAAGACCCCCCCCCTATATACAATGAGCAGTTCTTC
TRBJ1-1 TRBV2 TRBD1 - CASTLRGWTGGNTEAFF TGTGCCAGCACTCTTAGAGGGTGGACAGGGGGAAACACTGAAGCTTTCTTT
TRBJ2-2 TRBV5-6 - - CASSRATGELFF TGTGCCAGCAGTAGAGCTACCGGGGAGCTGTTTTTT
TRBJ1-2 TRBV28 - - CASSLAETYYGYTF TGTGCCAGCAGTTTAGCGGAGACTTACTATGGCTACACCTTC
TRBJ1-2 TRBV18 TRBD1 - CASSPASQGNYGYTF TGTGCCAGCTCACCAGCCTCACAGGGGAACTATGGCTACACCTTC
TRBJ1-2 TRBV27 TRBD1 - CASSPDRNYGYTF TGTGCCAGCAGTCCGGACAGGAACTATGGCTACACCTTC
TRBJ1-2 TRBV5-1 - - CASSLRDPTNYGYTF TGCGCCAGCAGCTTACGGGATCCTACCAACTATGGCTACACCTTC
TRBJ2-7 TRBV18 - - CASSPGFVYEQYF TGTGCCAGCTCACCGGGCTTTGTCTACGAGCAGTACTTC
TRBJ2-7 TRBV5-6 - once CASSFRQPPEQYF TGTGCCAGCAGCTTCAGACAGCCCCCGGAGCAGTACTTC
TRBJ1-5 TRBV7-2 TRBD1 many CASSPQQGGQPQHF TGTGCCAGCAGCCCCCAACAGGGGGGTCAGCCCCAGCATTTT
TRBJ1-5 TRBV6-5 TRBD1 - CASSRDREDQPQHF TGTGCCAGCAGTCGGGACAGGGAGGATCAGCCCCAGCATTTT
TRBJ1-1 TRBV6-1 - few CASSEGASVAEAFF TGTGCCAGCAGTGAAGGCGCGTCGGTCGCTGAAGCTTTCTTT
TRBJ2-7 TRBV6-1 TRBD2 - CASSEMGGAYEQYF TGTGCCAGCAGTGAAATGGGGGGGGCCTACGAGCAGTACTTC
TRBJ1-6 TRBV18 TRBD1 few CASSGQGASPLHF TGTGCCAGCTCGGGACAGGGGGCTTCACCCCTCCACTTT
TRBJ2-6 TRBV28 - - CASSSPGISGANVLTF TGTGCCAGCAGTTCGCCAGGGATCTCTGGGGCCAACGTCCTGACTTTC
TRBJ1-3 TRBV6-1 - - CASSENGYSGNTIYF TGTGCCAGCAGTGAAAACGGTTACTCTGGAAACACCATATATTTT
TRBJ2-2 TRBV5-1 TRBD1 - CASSSGQGYTGELFF TGCGCCAGCAGCTCGGGACAGGGTTACACCGGGGAGCTGTTTTTT
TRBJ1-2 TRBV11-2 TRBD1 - CASSRSDRFYGYTF TGTGCCAGCAGCCGATCGGACAGGTTCTATGGCTACACCTTC
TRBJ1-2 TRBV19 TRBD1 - CASSFLTGMDGYTF TGTGCCAGTAGTTTCCTGACAGGGATGGATGGCTACACCTTC
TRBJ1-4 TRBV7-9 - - CASSPGGQMPNEKLFF TGTGCCAGCAGCCCTGGAGGGCAGATGCCTAATGAAAAACTGTTTTTT
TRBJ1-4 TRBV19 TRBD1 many CASSRGQGREKLFF TGTGCCAGTAGTAGGGGACAGGGGCGTGAAAAACTGTTTTTT
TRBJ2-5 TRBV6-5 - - CASSRQLGETQYF TGTGCCAGCAGTCGCCAACTAGGTGAGACCCAGTACTTC
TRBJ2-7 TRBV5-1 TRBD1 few CASSPGQGADYEQYF TGCGCCAGCAGCCCGGGACAGGGGGCTGACTACGAGCAGTACTTC
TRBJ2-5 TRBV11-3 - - CASSLSPQETQYF TGTGCCAGCAGCTTAAGTCCCCAGGAGACCCAGTACTTC
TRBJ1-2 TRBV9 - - CASSVTTSANYGYTF TGTGCCAGCAGCGTTACGACATCAGCTAACTATGGCTACACCTTC
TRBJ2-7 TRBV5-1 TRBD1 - CASSRLSGQGSYEQYF TGCGCCAGCAGCCGACTATCTGGACAGGGATCCTACGAGCAGTACTTC
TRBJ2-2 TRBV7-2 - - CASSVQSPRGELFF TGTGCCAGCAGCGTCCAATCCCCCAGGGGGGAGCTGTTTTTT
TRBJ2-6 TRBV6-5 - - CASKTERPGANVLTF TGTGCCAGCAAGACAGAAAGGCCCGGGGCCAACGTCCTGACTTTC
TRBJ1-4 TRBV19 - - CASSIEATNEKLFF TGTGCCAGTAGTATTGAGGCAACTAATGAAAAACTGTTTTTT
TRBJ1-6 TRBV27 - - CASSLREESSPLHF TGTGCCAGCAGTTTGCGCGAGGAGTCTTCACCCCTCCACTTT
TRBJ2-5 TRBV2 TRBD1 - CASREDREETQYF TGTGCCAGCAGGGAGGACAGGGAAGAGACCCAGTACTTC